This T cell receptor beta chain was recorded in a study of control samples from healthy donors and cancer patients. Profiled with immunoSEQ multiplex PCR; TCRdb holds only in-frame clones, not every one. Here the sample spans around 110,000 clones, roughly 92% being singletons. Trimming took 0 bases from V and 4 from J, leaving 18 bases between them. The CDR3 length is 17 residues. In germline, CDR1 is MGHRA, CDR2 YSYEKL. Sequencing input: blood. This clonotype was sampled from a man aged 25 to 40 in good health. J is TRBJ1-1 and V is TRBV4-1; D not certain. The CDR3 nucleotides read TGCGCCAGCAGCCAAGATGGGCCTCCCGCCCTAGGCACTGAAGCTTTCTTT. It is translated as CASSQDGPPALGTEAFF.